This T cell receptor beta chain was observed in a study of technical replicates of blood from a few donors. Sequencing used immunoSEQ multiplex PCR; TCRdb keeps in-frame clones, though not all of them. The sample carries about 83,000 clones, approximately 94% recorded once. Germline V gene data show CDR1 as MNHNS and CDR2 as SASEGT. The V segment lost 6 bases and the J segment 3 bases; nucleotides outside the gene matches: 7. The CDR3 contains 14 residues. Input material: T cells isolated from PBMCs. The J gene is TRBJ2-7, the V gene TRBV6-1; 8 bases line up with TRBD2. The sequence was obtained from a human donor in good health. The CDR3 region has the DNA TGTGCCAGCAGGGCGGGACTAGGACTCTACGAGCAGTACTTC. Its protein is CASRAGLGLYEQYF.